This TCR beta chain was captured in a study of molecular identifiers for immune sequencing clone quantification. The CDR3 length is 15 residues. CDR1 and CDR2 from the germline V gene are LGHDT and YNNKEL (reference sequence). Worth noting for this clonotype: A junction end diverges from the germline sequence, so it may reflect a read error.

In TCRdb, the PCR reads were re-called with MiXCR into one record per CDR3 protein. The sample includes tens of thousands of distinct CDR3 sequences, roughly 23% seen only once; the top ten take less than 0.85%. J is TRBJ2-5 and V is TRBV3-1, with 9 bases fitting TRBD2. Source material: naive CD8+ T cells from blood, with Jurkat cell RNA spiked in. Indicated subset: FACS-sorted CD8+CD4-CCR7+CD45RA+ naive T cells. The TCR was taken from a human donor in good health. Some libraries in this study had Jurkat cell RNA spiked in. The CDR3 here is CASSPSGGTQEPQYF. The CDR3 nucleotides read TGTGCCAGCAGCCCAAGCGGGGGGACCCAAGAGCCCCAGTACTTC.